A selection of T cell receptor beta chains follows, all from one sample in a study of shared clonotypes between healthy human individuals. Sequenced by immunoSEQ multiplex PCR; TCRdb stores in-frame clones only, minus some. The table records about 490,000 clones, roughly 78% of them present only once. Sequencing used PBMCs. Receptors were obtained from a woman aged 40 to 50 in good health. Some clones in this sample may be carry-over from other donors' samples. Each CDR3 is given with its conserved first and last residue. The order of the fields is J gene, V gene, clone size, D gene, CDR3 protein, CDR3 DNA. D genes are given only for firm matches. Not all rows give a size; the values are once, few, many and, for expanded clones, a class.

j_gene: TRBJ2-1; v_gene: TRBV2; abundance: many; d_gene: NA; CDR3aa: CASSLYGSEQFF; CDR3nt: TGTGCCAGCAGTCTCTATGGCAGTGAGCAGTTCTTC
j_gene: TRBJ1-2; v_gene: TRBV27; abundance: NA; d_gene: TRBD1; CDR3aa: CASSPGTEFYGYTF; CDR3nt: TGTGCCAGCAGTCCGGGGACAGAGTTCTATGGCTACACCTTC
j_gene: TRBJ2-7; v_gene: TRBV5-1; abundance: NA; d_gene: TRBD2; CDR3aa: CASSGLAGGPNEQYF; CDR3nt: TGCGCCAGCAGCGGACTAGCGGGAGGGCCCAACGAGCAGTACTTC
j_gene: TRBJ2-3; v_gene: TRBV5-1; abundance: NA; d_gene: NA; CDR3aa: CASSLGRATDTQYF; CDR3nt: TGCGCCAGCAGCTTGGGCAGGGCCACAGATACGCAGTATTTT
j_gene: TRBJ2-7; v_gene: TRBV9; abundance: few; d_gene: NA; CDR3aa: CASSVAQRPGPPPYEQYF; CDR3nt: TGTGCCAGCAGCGTAGCCCAACGACCAGGGCCACCCCCCTACGAGCAGTACTTC
j_gene: TRBJ1-2; v_gene: TRBV6-5; abundance: NA; d_gene: NA; CDR3aa: CASRAGGYGYTF; CDR3nt: TGTGCCAGCAGAGCGGGGGGCTATGGCTACACCTTC
j_gene: TRBJ1-1; v_gene: TRBV7-2; abundance: NA; d_gene: NA; CDR3aa: CASSLAGGPLNTEAFF; CDR3nt: TGTGCCAGCAGCTTAGCGGGGGGGCCGCTGAACACTGAAGCTTTCTTT
j_gene: TRBJ1-6; v_gene: TRBV11-2; abundance: NA; d_gene: NA; CDR3aa: CAGNPGLNSPLHF; CDR3nt: TGTGCCGGGAATCCGGGCCTTAATTCACCCCTCCACTTT
j_gene: TRBJ1-2; v_gene: TRBV9; abundance: NA; d_gene: TRBD1; CDR3aa: CASSETPGTGSSNYGYTF; CDR3nt: TGTGCCAGCAGCGAAACCCCAGGGACAGGGAGTTCTAACTATGGCTACACCTTC
j_gene: TRBJ2-7; v_gene: TRBV7-8; abundance: few; d_gene: NA; CDR3aa: CASSLRQGMYEQYF; CDR3nt: TGTGCCAGCAGCTTGAGGCAGGGGATGTACGAGCAGTACTTC
j_gene: TRBJ2-1; v_gene: TRBV18; abundance: NA; d_gene: TRBD1; CDR3aa: CASSPGQGTEQFF; CDR3nt: TGTGCCAGCTCACCAGGACAGGGTACTGAGCAGTTCTTC
j_gene: TRBJ1-5; v_gene: TRBV5-8; abundance: NA; d_gene: NA; CDR3aa: CASSFPKSKSNQPQHF; CDR3nt: TGTGCCAGCAGCTTCCCCAAAAGTAAGAGCAATCAGCCCCAGCATTTT
j_gene: TRBJ1-2; v_gene: TRBV25-1; abundance: few; d_gene: NA; CDR3aa: CASSEVAASYGYTF; CDR3nt: TGTGCCAGCAGTGAGGTGGCTGCATCCTATGGCTACACCTTC
j_gene: TRBJ1-6; v_gene: TRBV2; abundance: NA; d_gene: NA; CDR3aa: CASSDGGGISPLHF; CDR3nt: TGTGCCAGCAGTGACGGGGGCGGTATCTCACCCCTCCACTTT
j_gene: TRBJ2-3; v_gene: TRBV29-1; abundance: NA; d_gene: NA; CDR3aa: CSVGEDPFATQYF; CDR3nt: TGCAGCGTTGGGGAGGACCCATTTGCTACGCAGTATTTT
j_gene: TRBJ1-2; v_gene: TRBV29-1; abundance: NA; d_gene: NA; CDR3aa: CSVEDNGNGLYYGYTF; CDR3nt: TGCAGCGTTGAAGATAATGGTAACGGACTGTACTATGGCTACACCTTC
j_gene: TRBJ2-7; v_gene: TRBV30; abundance: NA; d_gene: NA; CDR3aa: CAWSKDSYYEQYF; CDR3nt: TGTGCCTGGAGTAAGGACAGCTACTACGAGCAGTACTTC
j_gene: TRBJ2-3; v_gene: TRBV5-1; abundance: NA; d_gene: NA; CDR3aa: CASSLAGSASTDTQYF; CDR3nt: TGCGCCAGCAGCTTGGCCGGGTCGGCTAGCACAGATACGCAGTATTTT
j_gene: TRBJ1-1; v_gene: TRBV30; abundance: NA; d_gene: NA; CDR3aa: CAWSVGAAMNTEAFF; CDR3nt: TGTGCCTGGAGTGTAGGGGCAGCAATGAACACTGAAGCTTTCTTT
j_gene: TRBJ2-5; v_gene: TRBV11-3; abundance: NA; d_gene: TRBD1; CDR3aa: CASSPGTGIETQYF; CDR3nt: TGTGCCAGCAGCCCGGGGACAGGGATAGAGACCCAGTACTTC
j_gene: TRBJ2-7; v_gene: TRBV5-4; abundance: many; d_gene: NA; CDR3aa: CASSLGADTYEQYF; CDR3nt: TGTGCCAGCAGCTTGGGAGCGGATACCTACGAGCAGTACTTC
j_gene: TRBJ2-2; v_gene: TRBV9; abundance: once; d_gene: NA; CDR3aa: CASSVGPNTGELFF; CDR3nt: TGTGCCAGCAGCGTAGGGCCCAACACCGGGGAGCTGTTTTTT
j_gene: TRBJ1-4; v_gene: TRBV6-4; abundance: NA; d_gene: TRBD1; CDR3aa: CASTVGTGDEKLFF; CDR3nt: TGTGCCAGCACAGTCGGGACAGGGGATGAAAAACTGTTTTTT
j_gene: TRBJ1-5; v_gene: TRBV27; abundance: NA; d_gene: NA; CDR3aa: CASSSSSYQPQHF; CDR3nt: TGTGCCAGCAGTTCTTCAAGTTATCAGCCCCAGCATTTT
j_gene: TRBJ2-5; v_gene: TRBV28; abundance: NA; d_gene: NA; CDR3aa: CASSFTSVAPGETQYF; CDR3nt: TGTGCCAGCAGTTTTACTTCGGTCGCACCCGGGGAGACCCAGTACTTC
j_gene: TRBJ2-7; v_gene: TRBV5-1; abundance: NA; d_gene: NA; CDR3aa: CASSPTGTQTYEQYF; CDR3nt: TGCGCCAGCAGCCCAACCGGGACTCAGACCTACGAGCAGTACTTC
j_gene: TRBJ2-2; v_gene: TRBV7-9; abundance: NA; d_gene: TRBD2; CDR3aa: CASSPRGGRMVGELFF; CDR3nt: TGTGCCAGCAGCCCACGAGGCGGGAGGATGGTCGGGGAGCTGTTTTTT
j_gene: TRBJ2-2; v_gene: TRBV27; abundance: NA; d_gene: NA; CDR3aa: CASKRGPGAGELFF; CDR3nt: TGTGCCAGCAAACGGGGACCGGGAGCCGGGGAGCTGTTTTTT
j_gene: TRBJ2-1; v_gene: TRBV28; abundance: NA; d_gene: NA; CDR3aa: CASSFSGGSYNEQFF; CDR3nt: TGTGCCAGCAGTTTCTCTGGCGGCTCCTACAATGAGCAGTTCTTC
j_gene: TRBJ2-6; v_gene: TRBV30; abundance: NA; d_gene: NA; CDR3aa: CACGGQLGGANVLTF; CDR3nt: TGTGCCTGTGGAGGACAGTTGGGTGGGGCCAACGTCCTGACTTTC
j_gene: TRBJ2-6; v_gene: TRBV5-4; abundance: NA; d_gene: NA; CDR3aa: CASRPQIPGANVLTF; CDR3nt: TGTGCCAGCAGACCACAAATCCCTGGGGCCAACGTCCTGACTTTC
j_gene: TRBJ2-5; v_gene: TRBV4-3; abundance: NA; d_gene: TRBD1; CDR3aa: CASSQGQGPKTQYF; CDR3nt: TGCGCCAGCAGCCAAGGACAGGGTCCGAAGACCCAGTACTTC
j_gene: TRBJ2-1; v_gene: TRBV4-3; abundance: NA; d_gene: NA; CDR3aa: CASSQAGGGGNEQFF; CDR3nt: TGCGCCAGCAGCCAAGCCGGCGGGGGCGGCAATGAGCAGTTCTTC